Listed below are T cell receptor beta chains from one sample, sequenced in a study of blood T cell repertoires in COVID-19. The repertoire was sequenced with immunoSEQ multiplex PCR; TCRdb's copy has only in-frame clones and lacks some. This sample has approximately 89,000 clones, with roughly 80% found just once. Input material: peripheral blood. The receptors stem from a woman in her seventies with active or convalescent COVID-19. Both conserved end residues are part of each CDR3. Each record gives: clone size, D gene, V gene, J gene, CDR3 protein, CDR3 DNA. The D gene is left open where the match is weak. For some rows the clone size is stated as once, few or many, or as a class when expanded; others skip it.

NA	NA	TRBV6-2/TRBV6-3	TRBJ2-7	CASSYSAYEQYF	TGTGCCAGCAGTTACTCCGCGTACGAGCAGTACTTC
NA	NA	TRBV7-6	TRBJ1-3	CASSLGSGSGNTIYF	TGTGCCAGCAGCTTAGGGTCAGGCTCTGGAAACACCATATATTTT
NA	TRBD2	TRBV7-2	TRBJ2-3	CASSPPLAATDTQYF	TGTGCCAGCAGCCCCCCACTAGCGGCCACAGATACGCAGTATTTT
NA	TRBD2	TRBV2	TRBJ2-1	CASSEGTSGYNEQFF	TGTGCCAGCAGTGAAGGGACTAGCGGCTACAATGAGCAGTTCTTC
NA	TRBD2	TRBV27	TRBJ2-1	CASSSPSGGVNEQFF	TGTGCCAGCAGTTCCCCTAGCGGGGGAGTAAATGAGCAGTTCTTC
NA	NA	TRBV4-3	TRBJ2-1	CASSQDAQGFYEQFF	TGCGCCAGCAGCCAAGATGCACAGGGTTTTTATGAGCAGTTCTTC
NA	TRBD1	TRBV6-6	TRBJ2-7	CASSYSGTGPYEQYF	TGTGCCAGCAGTTACTCCGGGACAGGTCCCTACGAGCAGTACTTC
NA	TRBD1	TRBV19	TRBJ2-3	CASSVGGADTQYF	TGTGCCAGTAGTGTAGGGGGCGCAGATACGCAGTATTTT
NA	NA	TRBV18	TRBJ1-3	CASSETASGNTIYF	TGTGCCAGCTCGGAGACAGCCTCTGGAAACACCATATATTTT
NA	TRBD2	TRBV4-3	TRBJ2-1	CASSQSAGGQYNEQFF	TGCGCCAGCAGCCAATCGGCGGGGGGGCAATATAATGAGCAGTTCTTC
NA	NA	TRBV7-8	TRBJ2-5	CASSVWDTGGETQYF	TGTGCCAGCAGCGTTTGGGACACGGGGGGAGAGACCCAGTACTTC
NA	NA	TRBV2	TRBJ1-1	CASSVGGQGDTEAFF	TGTGCCAGCAGTGTGGGGGGGCAAGGGGACACTGAAGCTTTCTTT
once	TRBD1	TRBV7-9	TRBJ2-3	CASSLQGTDTQYF	TGTGCCAGCAGCCTACAGGGGACAGATACGCAGTATTTT
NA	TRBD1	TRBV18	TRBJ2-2	CASSPRSGGLDGGELFF	TGTGCCAGCTCACCACGGTCAGGGGGCCTTGACGGCGGGGAGCTGTTTTTT
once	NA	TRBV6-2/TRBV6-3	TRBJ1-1	CASSSQLIEAFF	TGTGCCAGCAGTTCCCAGTTGATTGAAGCTTTCTTT
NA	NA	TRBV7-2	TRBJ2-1	CASSLSWGGHNEQFF	TGTGCCAGCAGCCTAAGCTGGGGGGGGCACAATGAGCAGTTCTTC
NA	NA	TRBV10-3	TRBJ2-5	CAISPDRKETQYF	TGTGCCATCAGTCCAGACAGAAAAGAGACCCAGTACTTC
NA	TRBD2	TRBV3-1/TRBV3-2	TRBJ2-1	CASSRSGGGNNEQFF	TGTGCCAGCAGCCGGAGTGGCGGGGGGAACAATGAGCAGTTCTTC
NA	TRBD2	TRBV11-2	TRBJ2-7	CASSLVILAGGLPYEQYF	TGTGCCAGCAGCTTAGTTATTCTAGCGGGGGGGCTTCCCTACGAGCAGTACTTC
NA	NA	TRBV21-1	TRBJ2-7	CASSSRRTSGGPGGYEQYF	TGTGCCAGCAGCTCCCGCCGGACTAGCGGGGGGCCAGGGGGGTACGAGCAGTACTTC
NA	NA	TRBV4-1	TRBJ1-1	CASRSGLGTEAFF	TGCGCCAGCAGATCTGGCCTCGGGACTGAAGCTTTCTTT
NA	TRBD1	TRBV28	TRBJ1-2	CASSLGATGGGGYTF	TGTGCCAGCAGTTTGGGGGCTACAGGGGGGGGTGGCTACACCTTC
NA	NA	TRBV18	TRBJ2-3	CASSRTERTDTQYF	TGTGCCAGCTCACGTACAGAGAGAACAGATACGCAGTATTTT
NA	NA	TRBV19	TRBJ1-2	CASSVQGYYGYTF	TGTGCCAGTAGTGTACAGGGTTACTATGGCTACACCTTC
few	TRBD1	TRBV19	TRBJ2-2	CASRQTGGTGELFF	TGTGCCAGTAGACAAACAGGGGGCACCGGGGAGCTGTTTTTT
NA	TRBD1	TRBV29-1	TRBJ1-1	CSVEDRGQGMNTEAFF	TGCAGCGTTGAAGATCGGGGACAGGGGATGAACACTGAAGCTTTCTTT